The 18 T cell receptor beta chains below come from one sample, sequenced in a study of blood T cell repertoires in COVID-19. Clones were read by immunoSEQ multiplex PCR, and TCRdb kept only the in-frame ones, dropping some. The data hold over 300,000 clones, with around 89% observed a single time. Material for sequencing was PBMCs or T cells enriched from blood (not recorded which). The receptors derive from a woman under 40 with acute COVID-19.

CDR3 DNA: TGTGCCAGTTCTCCGCAGGGGGCAGGTACTGAAGCTTTCTTT. It codes for CASSPQGAGTEAFF. This chain connects TRBV19 to TRBJ1-1; TRBD1 aligns across 8 bases. There are 14 residues in the CDR3. The V gene end was trimmed by 8 bases and the J gene end by 5 bases; junction bases not matched to a gene: 10. Germline values: CDR1 LNHDA, CDR2 SQIVND (reference sequence).

The table lists this clone with a few counts. The chain carries TRBV7-9 and TRBJ2-6, with 9 bases aligning to TRBD1. CDR3 length: 18 residues. V gave up 5 bases and J gave up 2 bases; unmatched junction bases: 10. The germline V gene encodes CDR1 SEHNR and CDR2 FQNEAQ (reference sequence). The CDR3 DNA reads TGTGCCAGCAGCCGCAGTGGGGACAGGGTACCTGGGGCCAACGTCCTGACTTTC. Amino acids: CASSRSGDRVPGANVLTF.

This chain connects TRBV5-3 to TRBJ2-1; 11 nucleotides align to TRBD2. TRBV5-3 belongs to the ORF category, with a function that is uncertain. V gave up 0 bases and J gave up 0 bases; unmatched junction bases: 8. The CDR3 consists of 19 residues. The CDR3 loop is CARSLGGLAGGSSYNEQFF. CDR3 in DNA: TGTGCCAGAAGCTTGGGTGGGCTAGCGGGGGGAAGCTCCTACAATGAGCAGTTCTTC.

V gene TRBV29-1 combines with J gene TRBJ1-1, with 10 bases aligning to TRBD1. Per germline, CDR1 SQVTM and CDR2 ANQGSEA. This CDR3 is 12 amino acids long. The trim removed 6 bases at V and 4 bases at J, leaving 2 bases unmatched. Here the CDR3 reads CSVDRGLTEAFF. CDR3 bases: TGCAGCGTCGACAGGGGGCTCACTGAAGCTTTCTTT.

The gene calls are TRBV7-2 and TRBJ2-7; 8 bases fit TRBD1. The V gene's germline CDR1 is SGHTA and CDR2 FQGNSA. This CDR3 is 16 amino acids long. V was clipped by 4 bases and J by 3 bases; unmatched bases: 11. The CDR3 here is CASSSQGQGIFYEQYF. CDR3 DNA: TGTGCCAGCAGCTCACAAGGACAGGGAATTTTCTACGAGCAGTACTTC.

V is TRBV7-2 and J is TRBJ2-1; 8 bases map to TRBD2. The CDR3 is 13 amino acids. The J segment lost 4 bases and the V segment lost 9 bases, leaving 5 bases of the junction unmatched. In germline, CDR1 is SGHTA, CDR2 FQGNSA. CDR3 bases: TGTGCCAGTAGACTAGCGCTTTACAATGAGCAGTTCTTC. It specifies CASRLALYNEQFF.

This chain links TRBV7-9 with TRBJ1-5; no clear D. The CDR3 has 16 residues. Trimming took off 8 bases at V and 1 base at J, with 18 bases between the two ends. Germline loops: CDR1 SEHNR, CDR2 FQNEAQ (reference sequence). The CDR3 coding sequence is TGTGCCAGCTCCGAGTATGCGGGAGGCAGCAATCAGCCCCAGCATTTT. Translating it yields CASSEYAGGSNQPQHF.

The V and J genes are TRBV5-1 and TRBJ2-3; TRBD1 matches at 8 bases. This CDR3 comprises 15 residues. Looked up from germline, CDR1 is SGHRS and CDR2 is YFSETQ. Trimming cost V 4 bases and J 2 bases; bases outside gene matches: 6. CDR3 bases: TGCGCCAGCAGCCAGAGGACAGGGTACACAGATACGCAGTATTTT. Its protein product is CASSQRTGYTDTQYF.

A single count supports this clone. The gene calls are TRBV5-1 and TRBJ1-4, with 7 bases that match TRBD1. The CDR3 loop spans 15 amino acids. Germline CDR1 is SGHRS and CDR2 is YFSETQ. The trim removed 5 bases at V and 3 bases at J, leaving 7 bases unmatched. The CDR3 coding sequence is TGCGCCAGCAGTGCGACCGGGACAGCTAATGAAAAACTGTTTTTT. Translation gives CASSATGTANEKLFF.

J is TRBJ1-2 and V is TRBV3-1 (or the pseudogene TRBV3-2); 7 bases are a match to TRBD1. The J segment lost 5 bases and the V segment lost 4 bases, leaving 4 bases of the junction unmatched. This CDR3 comprises 13 residues. Germline-derived CDR1 and CDR2 are LGHDT and YNNKEL (reference sequence). The CDR3 spells CASSPKTGYGYTF. The CDR3 bases are TGTGCCAGCAGCCCTAAGACAGGGTATGGCTACACCTTC.

The gene calls are TRBV6-1 and TRBJ2-1; possibly TRBD1 for D (6 bases). CDR1 MNHNS and CDR2 SASEGT come from the germline V gene. Trimming removed 8 bases from V and 12 bases from J, with 20 bases in between. The CDR3 length is 13 residues. The CDR3 DNA is TGTGCCAGCGCTATTTCAAGTACAGGGAGGCAGTTCTTC. It is translated as CASAISSTGRQFF.

The chain has TRBV7-9 and TRBJ2-1, with 8 nucleotides matching TRBD2. Trimming took 1 base from V and 5 from J; bases not matched to a gene: 13. CDR1 SEHNR and CDR2 FQNEAQ come from the germline V gene (reference sequence). This CDR3 has 18 amino acids. The CDR3 sequence is CASSLGSRGGLEDNEQFF. In nucleotides, the CDR3 is TGTGCCAGCAGCTTAGGTTCCCGGGGGGGCCTCGAGGACAATGAGCAGTTCTTC. The entire variable domain, with the rest obtained from reference TRBV7-9 and TRBJ2-1, is as follows: DTGVSQNPRHKITKRGQNVTFRCDPISEHNRLYWYRQTLGQGPEFLTYFQNEAQLEKSRLLSDRFSAERPKGSFSTLEIQRTEQGDSAMYLCASSLGSRGGLEDNEQFFGPGTRLTVL.

The genes are TRBV6-4 and TRBJ2-1, with TRBD1 identical over 9 bases. There are 15 residues in the CDR3. The V and J ends lost 3 bases and 3 bases, in that order; junction bases with no gene match: 3. CDR1 and CDR2 (germline): MRHNA, SNTAGT. The CDR3 DNA sequence: TGTGCCAGCAGTGATAAGACAGGGGGCTACAATGAGCAGTTCTTC. Its protein product is CASSDKTGGYNEQFF.

V gene TRBV10-2 combines with J gene TRBJ2-1, with TRBD2 identical over 10 bases. Germline loops: CDR1 WSHSY, CDR2 SAAADI. This CDR3 has 17 amino acids. V dropped 4 bases and J dropped 5; count of bases not matched to a gene: 11. The DNA of the CDR3 is TGCGCCAGCAGTGGCCTAGAGGAAACTAGCGGGGACAATGAGCAGTTCTTC. This encodes CASSGLEETSGDNEQFF.

The chain is built from TRBV30 and TRBJ1-1, with 10 bases aligning to TRBD1. Germline loops: CDR1 GTSNPN, CDR2 SVGIG (reference sequence). Unmatched junction bases numbered 8, after V lost 3 bases and J lost 4 bases. The CDR3 sequence is 15 residues long. Here the CDR3 reads CAWRRGTGEGTEAFF. The CDR3 DNA reads TGTGCCTGGAGAAGAGGGACAGGGGAAGGCACTGAAGCTTTCTTT.

This chain connects TRBV15 to TRBJ1-6; D is undetermined. The V gene lost 0 bases and the J gene lost 10 bases, with 19 bases spanning the gap. There are 17 residues in the CDR3. Germline CDR1 LNHNV, CDR2 YYDKDF (reference sequence). CDR3 in DNA: TGTGCCACCAGCAGAGATCGCCAAAACGAGGGCAGATCACCCCTCCACTTT. This sequence encodes CATSRDRQNEGRSPLHF.

This sequence joins TRBV5-6 and TRBJ1-1; D might be TRBD1 (5 bases). The CDR3 totals 16 residues. Trimming removed 3 bases from V and 3 bases from J, with 18 bases in between. Looked up from germline, CDR1 is SGHDT and CDR2 is YYEEEE. CDR3 sequence reads: CASSSVDLGGHTEAFF. DNA for the CDR3: TGTGCCAGCAGCTCTGTGGACCTCGGGGGACACACTGAAGCTTTCTTT.

The chain recombines TRBV5-1 with TRBJ2-3; 11 bases agree with TRBD2. V lost 5 bases and J lost 3; bases outside the gene matches: 5. CDR1 SGHRS and CDR2 YFSETQ come from the germline V gene. The CDR3 contains 15 residues. The CDR3 is CASRLTSGVTDTQYF. In DNA, the CDR3 is TGCGCCAGCAGGTTGACTAGCGGGGTTACAGATACGCAGTATTTT.